This TCR beta chain was documented in a study of molecular identifiers for immune sequencing clone quantification. TCRdb re-analysed the PCR reads in MiXCR, keeping a single row per CDR3 protein. Here the sample spans tens of thousands of distinct CDR3 sequences, less than 20% being singletons. This TCR derives from a human donor in good health. Some libraries in this study had Jurkat cell RNA spiked in. The source material was naive CD8+ T cells from blood, with Jurkat cell RNA spiked in. Subset described: FACS-sorted CD8+CD4-CCR7+CD45RA+ naive T cells.

The CDR3 region is CASTLGGRGYTF. The CDR3 DNA reads TGTGCCAGCACTCTAGGGGGTCGGGGCTACACCTTC. The chain links TRBV12-3 or TRBV12-4 to TRBJ1-2; perhaps TRBD1 as D (6 bases). Between the trimmed V and J ends, which lost 7 bases and 8 bases, there was a span of 14 bases. This CDR3 region has 12 residues.